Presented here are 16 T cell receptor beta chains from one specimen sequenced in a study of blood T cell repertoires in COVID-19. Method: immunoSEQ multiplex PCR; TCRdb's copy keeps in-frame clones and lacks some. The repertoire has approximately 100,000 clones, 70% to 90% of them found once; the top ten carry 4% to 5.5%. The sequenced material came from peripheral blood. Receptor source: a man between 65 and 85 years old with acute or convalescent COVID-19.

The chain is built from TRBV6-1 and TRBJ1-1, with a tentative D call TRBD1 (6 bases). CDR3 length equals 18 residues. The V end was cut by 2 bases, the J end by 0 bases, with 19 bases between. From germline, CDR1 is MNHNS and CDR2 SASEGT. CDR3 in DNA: TGTGCCAGCAGTGAACTTGCGAATCCGGGACAAATGAACACTGAAGCTTTCTTT. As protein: CASSELANPGQMNTEAFF.

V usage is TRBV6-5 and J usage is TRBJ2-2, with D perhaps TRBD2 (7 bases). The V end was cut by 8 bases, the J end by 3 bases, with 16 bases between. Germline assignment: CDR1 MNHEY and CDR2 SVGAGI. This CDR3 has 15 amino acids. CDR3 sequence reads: CASGRLGGDTGELFF. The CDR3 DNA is TGTGCCAGCGGCCGACTAGGGGGGGACACCGGGGAGCTGTTTTTT.

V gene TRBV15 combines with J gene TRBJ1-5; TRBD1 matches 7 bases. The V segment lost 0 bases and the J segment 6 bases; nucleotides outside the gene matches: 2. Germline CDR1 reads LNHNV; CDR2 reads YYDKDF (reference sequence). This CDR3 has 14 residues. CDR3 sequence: CATSRERGRQPQHF. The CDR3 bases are TGTGCCACCAGCAGAGAAAGGGGGCGTCAGCCCCAGCATTTT. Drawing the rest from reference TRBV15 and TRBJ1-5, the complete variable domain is DAMVIQNPRYQVTQFGKPVTLSCSQTLNHNVMYWYQQKSSQAPKLLFHYYDKDFNNEADTPDNFQSRRPNTSFCFLDIRSPGLGDTAMYLCATSRERGRQPQHFGDGTRLSIL.

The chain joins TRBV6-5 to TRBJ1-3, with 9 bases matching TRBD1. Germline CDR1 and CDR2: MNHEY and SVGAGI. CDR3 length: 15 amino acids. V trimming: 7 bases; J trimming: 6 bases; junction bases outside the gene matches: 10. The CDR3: CASIRSRDRVNTIYF. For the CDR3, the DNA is TGTGCCAGCATCCGCAGCCGGGACAGGGTAAACACCATATATTTT.

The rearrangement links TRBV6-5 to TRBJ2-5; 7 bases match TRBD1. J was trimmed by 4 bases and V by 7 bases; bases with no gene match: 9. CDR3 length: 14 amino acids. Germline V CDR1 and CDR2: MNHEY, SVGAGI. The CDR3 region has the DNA TGTGCCAGCAATCTAAGGGGGCTGGGAGAGACCCAGTACTTC. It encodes CASNLRGLGETQYF.

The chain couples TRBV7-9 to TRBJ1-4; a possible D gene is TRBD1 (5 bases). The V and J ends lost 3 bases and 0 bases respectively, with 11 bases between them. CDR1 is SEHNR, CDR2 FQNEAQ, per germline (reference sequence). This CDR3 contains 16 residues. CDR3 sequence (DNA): TGTGCCAGCAGCTTGGGGCCCGGCGCAACTAATGAAAAACTGTTTTTT. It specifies CASSLGPGATNEKLFF.

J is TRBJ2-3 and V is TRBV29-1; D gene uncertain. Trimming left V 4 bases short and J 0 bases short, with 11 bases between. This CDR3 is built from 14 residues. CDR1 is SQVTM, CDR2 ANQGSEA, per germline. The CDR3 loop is CSVVSVPSTDTQYF. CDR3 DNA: TGCAGCGTTGTGAGCGTCCCTAGCACAGATACGCAGTATTTT.

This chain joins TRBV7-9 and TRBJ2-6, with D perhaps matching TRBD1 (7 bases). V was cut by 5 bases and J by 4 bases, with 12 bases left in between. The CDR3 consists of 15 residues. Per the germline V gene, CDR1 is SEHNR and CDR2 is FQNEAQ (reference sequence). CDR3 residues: CASSPGGLGANVLTF. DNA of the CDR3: TGTGCCAGCAGCCCAGGGGGGCTAGGGGCCAACGTCCTGACTTTC.

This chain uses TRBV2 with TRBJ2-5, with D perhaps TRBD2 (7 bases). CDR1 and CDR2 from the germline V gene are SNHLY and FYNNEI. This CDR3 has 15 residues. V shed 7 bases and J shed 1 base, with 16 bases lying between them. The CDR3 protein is CASKGGLAVQETQYF. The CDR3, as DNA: TGTGCCAGCAAGGGGGGCCTAGCGGTCCAAGAGACCCAGTACTTC.

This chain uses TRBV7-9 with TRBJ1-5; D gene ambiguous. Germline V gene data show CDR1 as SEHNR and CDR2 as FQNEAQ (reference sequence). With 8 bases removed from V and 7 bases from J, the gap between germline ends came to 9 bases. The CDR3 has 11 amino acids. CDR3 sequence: CASGSRQPQHF. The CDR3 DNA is TGTGCCAGCGGCTCTCGGCAGCCCCAGCATTTT. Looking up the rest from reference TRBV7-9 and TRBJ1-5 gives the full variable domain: DTGVSQNPRHKITKRGQNVTFRCDPISEHNRLYWYRQTLGQGPEFLTYFQNEAQLEKSRLLSDRFSAERPKGSFSTLEIQRTEQGDSAMYLCASGSRQPQHFGDGTRLSIL.

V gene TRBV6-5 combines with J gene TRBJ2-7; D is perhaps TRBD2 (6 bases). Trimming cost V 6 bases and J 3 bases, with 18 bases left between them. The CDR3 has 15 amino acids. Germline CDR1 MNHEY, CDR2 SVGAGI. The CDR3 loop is CASRDLWGDYYEQYF. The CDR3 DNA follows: TGTGCCAGCAGGGACCTCTGGGGGGATTACTACGAGCAGTACTTC.

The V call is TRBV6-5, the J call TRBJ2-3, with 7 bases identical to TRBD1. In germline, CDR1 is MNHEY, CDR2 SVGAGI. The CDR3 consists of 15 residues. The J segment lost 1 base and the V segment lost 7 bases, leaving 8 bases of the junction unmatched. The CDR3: CASKRQGWGTDTQYF. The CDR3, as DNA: TGTGCCAGCAAACGACAGGGATGGGGCACAGATACGCAGTATTTT.

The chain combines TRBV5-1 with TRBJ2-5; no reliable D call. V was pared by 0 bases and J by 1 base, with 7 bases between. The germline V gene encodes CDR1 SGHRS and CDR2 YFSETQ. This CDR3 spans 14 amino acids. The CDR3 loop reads CASSLAASQETQYF. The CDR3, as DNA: TGCGCCAGCAGCTTGGCCGCCAGCCAAGAGACCCAGTACTTC.

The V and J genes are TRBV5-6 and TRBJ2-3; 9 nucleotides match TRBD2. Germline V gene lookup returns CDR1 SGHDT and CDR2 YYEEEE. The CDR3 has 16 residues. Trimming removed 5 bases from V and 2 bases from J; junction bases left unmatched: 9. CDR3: CASRNQLAGYTDTQYF. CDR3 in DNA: TGTGCCAGCAGAAACCAGCTAGCGGGGTACACAGATACGCAGTATTTT.

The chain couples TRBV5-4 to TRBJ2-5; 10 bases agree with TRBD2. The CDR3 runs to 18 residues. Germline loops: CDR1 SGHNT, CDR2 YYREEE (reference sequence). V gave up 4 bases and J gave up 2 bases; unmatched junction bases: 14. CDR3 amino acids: CASSLGPNLAGAQETQYF. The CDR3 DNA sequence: TGTGCCAGCAGCCTCGGCCCAAATCTAGCGGGGGCACAAGAGACCCAGTACTTC.

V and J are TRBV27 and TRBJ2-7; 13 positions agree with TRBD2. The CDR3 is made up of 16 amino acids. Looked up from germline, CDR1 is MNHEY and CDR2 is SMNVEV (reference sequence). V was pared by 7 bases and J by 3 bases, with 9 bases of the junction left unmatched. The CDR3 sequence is CASNPVRTSGGYEQYF. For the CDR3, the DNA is TGTGCCAGCAACCCAGTCCGGACTAGCGGGGGCTACGAGCAGTACTTC.